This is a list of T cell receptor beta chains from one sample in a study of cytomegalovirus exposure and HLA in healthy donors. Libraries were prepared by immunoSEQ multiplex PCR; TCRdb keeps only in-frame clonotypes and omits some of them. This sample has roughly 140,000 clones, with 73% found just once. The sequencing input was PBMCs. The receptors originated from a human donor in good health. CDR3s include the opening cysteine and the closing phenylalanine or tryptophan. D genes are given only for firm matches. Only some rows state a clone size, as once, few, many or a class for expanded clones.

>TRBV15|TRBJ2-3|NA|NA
CATSRDLGTQYF
TGTGCCACCAGCAGAGATCTCGGTACGCAGTATTTT
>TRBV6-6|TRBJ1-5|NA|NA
CASRDHTGPNQPQHF
TGTGCCAGCAGAGACCACACAGGGCCAAATCAGCCCCAGCATTTT
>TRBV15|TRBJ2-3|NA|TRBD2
CATSRALAGEVTDTQYF
TGTGCCACCAGCAGAGCTCTAGCGGGAGAGGTAACAGATACGCAGTATTTT
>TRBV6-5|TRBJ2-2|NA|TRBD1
CASNRDRDTGELFF
TGTGCCAGCAATCGGGACAGGGATACCGGGGAGCTGTTTTTT
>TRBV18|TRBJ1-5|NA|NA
CASSPNQGSNQPQHF
TGTGCCAGCTCACCAAATCAGGGGTCCAATCAGCCCCAGCATTTT
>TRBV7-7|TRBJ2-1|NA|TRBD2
CASSPSTSGRSNEQFF
TGTGCTAGCAGCCCCTCGACTAGCGGGAGAAGCAATGAGCAGTTCTTC
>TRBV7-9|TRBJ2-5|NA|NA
CASSGYDTKETQYF
TGTGCCAGCAGCGGATACGACACGAAAGAGACCCAGTACTTC
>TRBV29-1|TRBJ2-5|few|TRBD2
CSVGGFGETQYF
TGCAGCGTGGGGGGGTTTGGCGAGACCCAGTACTTC
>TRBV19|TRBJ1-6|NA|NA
CASSIFTGDNSPLHF
TGTGCCAGTAGTATTTTTACGGGGGATAATTCACCCCTCCACTTT
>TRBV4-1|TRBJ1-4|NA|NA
CASSPPLATNEKLFF
TGCGCCAGCAGCCCTCCCTTAGCAACTAATGAAAAACTGTTTTTT
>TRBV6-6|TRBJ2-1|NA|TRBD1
CASSATGASSYNEQFF
TGTGCCAGCAGTGCGACAGGGGCCTCTTCCTACAATGAGCAGTTCTTC
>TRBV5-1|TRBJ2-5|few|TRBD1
CASKLAPPGGTQYF
TGCGCCAGCAAACTGGCCCCTCCAGGGGGGACCCAGTACTTC
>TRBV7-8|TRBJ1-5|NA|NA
CASSTRGSRNQPQHF
TGTGCCAGCAGCACTAGGGGGTCCCGCAATCAGCCCCAGCATTTT
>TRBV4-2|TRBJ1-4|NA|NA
CASSLGGGEGEKLFF
TGTGCCAGCAGCCTGGGAGGAGGCGAGGGTGAAAAACTGTTTTTT
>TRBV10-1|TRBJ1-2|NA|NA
CASARGDGNGYTF
TGCGCCTCGGCTAGGGGCGATGGGAATGGCTACACCTTC
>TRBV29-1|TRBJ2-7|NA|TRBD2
CSVESLLAGEYEQYF
TGCAGCGTTGAATCTCTCCTAGCGGGAGAGTACGAGCAGTACTTC
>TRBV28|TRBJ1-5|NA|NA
CASSPYLGQSNQPQHF
TGTGCCAGCAGTCCCTATCTCGGACAGAGCAATCAGCCCCAGCATTTT
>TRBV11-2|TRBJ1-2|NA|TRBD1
CASSPGQGTYGYTF
TGTGCCAGCAGCCCCGGACAGGGCACTTATGGCTACACCTTC
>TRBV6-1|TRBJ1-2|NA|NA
CASSPTRGTNYGYTF
TGTGCCAGCAGCCCCACTAGGGGGACCAACTATGGCTACACCTTC
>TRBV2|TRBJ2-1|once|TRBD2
CASSRTSGGYNEQFF
TGTGCCAGCAGCCGAACTAGCGGGGGTTACAATGAGCAGTTCTTC
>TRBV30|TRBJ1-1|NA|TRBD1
CAWSVPDRANTEAFF
TGTGCCTGGAGTGTACCCGACAGGGCGAACACTGAAGCTTTCTTT
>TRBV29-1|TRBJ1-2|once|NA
CSVGGITQRDYGYTF
TGCAGCGTGGGAGGGATAACACAGCGGGACTATGGCTACACCTTC
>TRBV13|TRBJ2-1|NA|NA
CASSLTDTSYNEQFF
TGTGCCAGCAGCTTAACAGATACATCCTACAATGAGCAGTTCTTC
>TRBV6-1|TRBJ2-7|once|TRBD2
CASSEGLAGRYEQYF
TGTGCCAGCAGTGAAGGATTAGCGGGGCGATACGAGCAGTACTTC
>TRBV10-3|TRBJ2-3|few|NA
CAISEPQDTQYF
TGTGCCATCAGTGAACCACAGGATACGCAGTATTTT
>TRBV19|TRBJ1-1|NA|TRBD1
CASNLGQLNTEAFF
TGTGCCAGTAACTTGGGACAGTTGAACACTGAAGCTTTCTTT
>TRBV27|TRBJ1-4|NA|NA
CASSLYYLANEKLFF
TGTGCCAGCAGTTTATACTATTTGGCTAATGAAAAACTGTTTTTT
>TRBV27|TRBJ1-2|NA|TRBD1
CASSFVGQDYGYTF
TGTGCCAGCAGTTTTGTAGGACAGGACTATGGCTACACCTTC
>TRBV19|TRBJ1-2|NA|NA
CASSLATERTF
TGTGCCAGTAGCCTGGCGACAGAACGCACCTTC
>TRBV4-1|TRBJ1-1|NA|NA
CASSLSRASNTEAFF
TGCGCCAGCAGCCTATCCAGGGCATCGAACACTGAAGCTTTCTTT
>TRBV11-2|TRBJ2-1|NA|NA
CASSSGSFGEQFF
TGTGCCAGCAGCTCCGGTTCCTTCGGTGAGCAGTTCTTC
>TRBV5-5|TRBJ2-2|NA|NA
CASSLMGQDTGELFF
TGTGCCAGCAGCTTGATGGGGCAGGACACCGGGGAGCTGTTTTTT
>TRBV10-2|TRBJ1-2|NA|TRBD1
CASGPAGQLLYGYTF
TGCGCCAGCGGTCCCGCGGGACAGCTCCTCTATGGCTACACCTTC
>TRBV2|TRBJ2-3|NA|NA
CASSGSTGPISTDTQYF
TGTGCCAGCAGTGGGTCGACAGGTCCGATTAGCACAGATACGCAGTATTTT
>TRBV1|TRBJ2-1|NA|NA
CTSSQDEGGYEQFF
TGCACCAGCAGCCAAGATGAAGGAGGGTATGAGCAGTTCTTC
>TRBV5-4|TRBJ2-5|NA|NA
CASSLDVGTQYF
TGTGCCAGCAGCTTGGATGTCGGGACCCAGTACTTC
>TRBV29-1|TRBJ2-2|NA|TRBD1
CSVVGQGRAGELFF
TGCAGCGTTGTTGGACAGGGGCGGGCCGGGGAGCTGTTTTTT
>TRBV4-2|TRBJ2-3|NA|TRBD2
CASSQEPSGGDTDTQYF
TGTGCCAGCAGCCAAGAACCCAGCGGGGGGGACACAGATACGCAGTATTTT
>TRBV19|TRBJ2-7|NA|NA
CASGRGIEQYF
TGTGCCTCGGGGAGGGGGATCGAGCAGTACTTC
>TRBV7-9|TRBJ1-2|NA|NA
CASSLEGLYGYTF
TGTGCCAGCAGCTTAGAAGGACTCTATGGCTACACCTTC
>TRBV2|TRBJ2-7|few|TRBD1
CASSRGSYEQYF
TGTGCCAGCAGCAGGGGGTCCTACGAGCAGTACTTC
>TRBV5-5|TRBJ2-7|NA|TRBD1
CASSSDDRVSYEQYF
TGTGCCAGCAGCTCGGATGACAGGGTCTCCTACGAGCAGTACTTC
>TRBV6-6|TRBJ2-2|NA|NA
CASSGSNTGELFF
TGTGCCAGCAGCGGGAGTAACACCGGGGAGCTGTTTTTT
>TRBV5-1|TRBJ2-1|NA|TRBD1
CASSAPGTGVNEQFF
TGCGCCAGCAGCGCCCCCGGGACAGGGGTGAATGAGCAGTTCTTC
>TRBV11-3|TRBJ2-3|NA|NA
CASSPYLTRDTQYF
TGTGCCAGCAGCCCGTACCTAACTCGAGATACGCAGTATTTT
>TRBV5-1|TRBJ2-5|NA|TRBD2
CASRRAGGDETQYF
TGCGCCAGCAGACGGGCGGGGGGGGATGAGACCCAGTACTTC
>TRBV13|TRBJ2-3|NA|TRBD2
CASSRLAGRFGDTQYF
TGTGCCAGCAGCCGACTAGCGGGAAGGTTCGGAGATACGCAGTATTTT
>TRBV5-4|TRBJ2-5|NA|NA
CASSLIESGYQETQYF
TGTGCCAGCAGCTTGATCGAGAGCGGGTACCAAGAGACCCAGTACTTC